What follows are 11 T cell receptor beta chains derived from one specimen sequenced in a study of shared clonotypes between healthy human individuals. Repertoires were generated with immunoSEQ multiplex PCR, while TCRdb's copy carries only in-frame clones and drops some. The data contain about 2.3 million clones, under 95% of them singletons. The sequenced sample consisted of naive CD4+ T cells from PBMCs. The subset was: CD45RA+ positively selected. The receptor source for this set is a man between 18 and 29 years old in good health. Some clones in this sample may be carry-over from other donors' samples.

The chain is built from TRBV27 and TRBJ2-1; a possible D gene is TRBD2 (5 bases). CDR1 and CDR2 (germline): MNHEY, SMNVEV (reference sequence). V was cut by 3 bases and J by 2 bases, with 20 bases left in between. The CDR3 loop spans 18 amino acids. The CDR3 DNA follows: TGTGCCAGCAGTTTCTCACAAGCTAGCCCCTTTACCTACAATGAGCAGTTCTTC. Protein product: CASSFSQASPFTYNEQFF.

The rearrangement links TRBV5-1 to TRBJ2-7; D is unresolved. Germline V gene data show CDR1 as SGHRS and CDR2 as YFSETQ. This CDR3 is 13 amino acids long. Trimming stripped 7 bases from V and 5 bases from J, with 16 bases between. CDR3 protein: CASPTTFAHEQYF. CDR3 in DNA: TGCGCCAGCCCGACGACCTTCGCCCACGAGCAGTACTTC.

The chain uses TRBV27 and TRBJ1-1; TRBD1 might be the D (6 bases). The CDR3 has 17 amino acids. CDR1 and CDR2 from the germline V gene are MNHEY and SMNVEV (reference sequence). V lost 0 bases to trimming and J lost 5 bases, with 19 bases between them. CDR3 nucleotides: TGTGCCAGCAGTTTATCCCGTAATACAGGGTTCGGTACTGAAGCTTTCTTT. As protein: CASSLSRNTGFGTEAFF.

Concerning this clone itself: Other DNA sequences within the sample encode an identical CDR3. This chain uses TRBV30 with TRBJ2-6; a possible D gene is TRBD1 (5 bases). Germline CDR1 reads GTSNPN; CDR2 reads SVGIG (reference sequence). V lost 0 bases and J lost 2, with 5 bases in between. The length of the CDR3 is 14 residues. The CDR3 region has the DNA TGTGCCTGGAGTGTAGGGGCTGGGGCCAACGTCCTGACTTTC. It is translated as CAWSVGAGANVLTF. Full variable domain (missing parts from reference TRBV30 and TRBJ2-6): SQTIHQWPATLVQPVGSPLSLECTVEGTSNPNLYWYRQAAGRGLQLLFYSVGIGQISSEVPQNLSASRPQDRQFILSSKKLLLSDSGFYLCAWSVGAGANVLTFGAGSRLTVL.

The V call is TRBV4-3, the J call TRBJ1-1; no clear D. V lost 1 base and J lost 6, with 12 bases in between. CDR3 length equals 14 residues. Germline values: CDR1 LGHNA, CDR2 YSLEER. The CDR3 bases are TGCGCCAGCAGCCAAGGGGTGAGGACTGCTGAAGCTTTCTTT. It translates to CASSQGVRTAEAFF.

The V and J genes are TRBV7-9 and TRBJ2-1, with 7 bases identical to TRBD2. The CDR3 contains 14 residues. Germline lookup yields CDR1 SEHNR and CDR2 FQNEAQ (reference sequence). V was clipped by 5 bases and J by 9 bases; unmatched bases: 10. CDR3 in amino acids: CASSTGTTSVEQFF. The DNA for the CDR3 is TGTGCCAGCAGCACCGGGACTACGAGCGTTGAGCAGTTCTTC.

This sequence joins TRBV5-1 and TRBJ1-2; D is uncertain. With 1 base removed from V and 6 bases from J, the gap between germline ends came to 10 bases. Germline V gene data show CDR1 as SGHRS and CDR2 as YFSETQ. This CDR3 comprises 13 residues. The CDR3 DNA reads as TGCGCCAGCAGCTTGATCCCAGCGGATGGCTACACCTTC. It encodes CASSLIPADGYTF.

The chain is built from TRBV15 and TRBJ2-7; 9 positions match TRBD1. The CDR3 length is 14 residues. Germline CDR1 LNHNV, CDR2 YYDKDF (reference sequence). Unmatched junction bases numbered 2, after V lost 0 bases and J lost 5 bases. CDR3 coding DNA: TGTGCCACCAGCAGAGAGGACAGGGGCAACGAGCAGTACTTC. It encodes CATSREDRGNEQYF.

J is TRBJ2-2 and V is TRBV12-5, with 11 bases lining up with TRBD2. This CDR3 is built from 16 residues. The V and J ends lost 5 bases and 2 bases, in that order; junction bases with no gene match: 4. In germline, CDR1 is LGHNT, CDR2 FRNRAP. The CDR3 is CASGMGLAVNTGELFF. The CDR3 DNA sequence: TGTGCTAGTGGTATGGGACTAGCGGTAAACACCGGGGAGCTGTTTTTT.

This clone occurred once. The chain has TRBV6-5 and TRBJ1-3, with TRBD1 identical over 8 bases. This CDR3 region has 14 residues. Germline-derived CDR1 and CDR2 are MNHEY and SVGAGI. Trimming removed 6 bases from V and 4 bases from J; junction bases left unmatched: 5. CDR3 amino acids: CASRRGQAGNTIYF. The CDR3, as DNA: TGTGCCAGCAGACGGGGACAGGCCGGAAACACCATATATTTT.

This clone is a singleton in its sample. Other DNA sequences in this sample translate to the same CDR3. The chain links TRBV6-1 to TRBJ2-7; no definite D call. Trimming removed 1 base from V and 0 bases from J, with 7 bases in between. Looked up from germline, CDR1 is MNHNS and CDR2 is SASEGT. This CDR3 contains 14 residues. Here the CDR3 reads CASSEGRLSYEQYF. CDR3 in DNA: TGTGCCAGCAGTGAAGGCAGACTCTCCTACGAGCAGTACTTC.